These 16 T cell receptor beta chains were all obtained from the same sample, sequenced in a study of cytomegalovirus exposure and HLA in healthy donors. PCR primers comprised 60 Vbeta and 13 Jbeta primers. Clones were read by immunoSEQ multiplex PCR, and TCRdb kept only the in-frame ones, dropping some. The sample table sets out some 75,000 clones. Sequenced: PBMCs. All receptors derive from a female donor in good health and CMV-seropositive.

The chain is built from TRBV19 and TRBJ1-5, with 9 nucleotides matching TRBD1. Germline V gives CDR1 LNHDA, CDR2 SQIVND (reference sequence). The CDR3 consists of 16 residues. Germline trimming cut 7 bases from V and 0 bases from J; bases unmatched to any gene: 7. The CDR3 DNA is TGTGCCAGTATCCCCGACAGGGGGTATAGCAATCAGCCCCAGCATTTT. This gives the protein CASIPDRGYSNQPQHF.

The V and J genes are TRBV11-1 and TRBJ2-1; no firm D call. V shed 3 bases and J shed 5 bases, with 11 bases lying between them. CDR1 is SGHAT and CDR2 is FQDESV in the germline V gene (reference sequence). The CDR3 consists of 14 residues. The CDR3: CASSFSYGDNEQFF. The CDR3 DNA is TGTGCCAGCAGCTTTAGTTACGGAGACAATGAGCAGTTCTTC. The entire variable domain, with the rest obtained from reference TRBV11-1 and TRBJ2-1, is as follows: EAEVAQSPRYKITEKSQAVAFWCDPISGHATLYWYRQILGQGPELLVQFQDESVVDDSQLPKDRFSAERLKGVDSTLKIQPAELGDSAMYLCASSFSYGDNEQFFGPGTRLTVL.

The chain employs TRBV6-1 and TRBJ1-1; possible D gene TRBD1, 5 bases. The V and J ends lost 1 base and 0 bases respectively, with 9 bases between them. Per the germline V gene, CDR1 is MNHNS and CDR2 is SASEGT. The CDR3 runs 15 residues. Written as DNA, the CDR3 is TGTGCCAGCAGTGAAGTAGGGGCCCTGAACACTGAAGCTTTCTTT. The encoded protein is CASSEVGALNTEAFF.

The J gene is TRBJ2-7, the V gene TRBV7-2, with 10 bases aligning to TRBD2. The V segment lost 5 bases and the J segment 3 bases; nucleotides outside the gene matches: 7. The CDR3 length is 15 residues. The germline CDR1 and CDR2 sequences are SGHTA and FQGNSA. The CDR3 loop is CASSLSGTSDYEQYF. DNA of the CDR3: TGTGCCAGCAGCCTCTCCGGGACTAGCGACTACGAGCAGTACTTC.

The V gene is TRBV30, the J gene TRBJ2-7, with a weak D call TRBD1 (6 bases). The V and J ends lost 1 base and 5 bases respectively, with 15 bases between them. Germline V gene lookup returns CDR1 GTSNPN and CDR2 SVGIG (reference sequence). This CDR3 has 14 amino acids. In DNA, the CDR3 is TGTGCCTGGAGTGGGGGGCAGGGGTGGGACGAGCAGTACTTC. Amino acids: CAWSGGQGWDEQYF.

V and J are TRBV6-5 and TRBJ2-7; 8 bases line up with TRBD1. Germline V gene data show CDR1 as MNHEY and CDR2 as SVGAGI. CDR3 size: 15 residues. J gave up 2 bases and V 4 bases, and 7 bases lay outside the gene matches. This CDR3 is CASSSRTGITYEQYF. Written as DNA, the CDR3 is TGTGCCAGCAGTTCTAGGACAGGGATAACCTACGAGCAGTACTTC.

The chain has TRBV5-5 and TRBJ2-6, with 9 nucleotides matching TRBD1. Germline V lookup: CDR1 SGHKS, CDR2 YYEKEE (reference sequence). The CDR3 length is 17 residues. V lost 4 bases, J lost 0 bases, and 5 bases stayed unmatched. CDR3 protein: CASSDYRGRSGANVLTF. In nucleotides, the CDR3 is TGTGCCAGCAGCGACTACAGGGGGCGCTCTGGGGCCAACGTCCTGACTTTC.

This rearrangement joins TRBV20-1 to TRBJ1-4; TRBD1 might be the D (6 bases). CDR3 size: 11 residues. V lost 6 bases and J lost 10, with 12 bases in between. The germline V gene encodes CDR1 DFQATT and CDR2 SNEGSKA (reference sequence). The DNA of the CDR3 is TGCAGTGCCACGGTCAGGGGAAAACTGTTTTTT. It encodes CSATVRGKLFF.

This sequence joins TRBV29-1 and TRBJ1-1; D possibly corresponds to TRBD1 (5 bases). Germline V gene lookup returns CDR1 SQVTM and CDR2 ANQGSEA. V dropped 6 bases and J dropped 1 base, with 12 bases sitting between them. CDR3 length: 13 residues. The chain's CDR3 is CSVGGRQNTEAFF. The CDR3 region has the DNA TGCAGCGTCGGGGGACGGCAGAACACTGAAGCTTTCTTT.

The genes are TRBV4-3 and TRBJ1-3; D is perhaps TRBD1 (6 bases). Trimming removed 4 bases at V and 3 bases at J, with 19 bases between. Germline V gives CDR1 LGHNA, CDR2 YSLEER. The CDR3 has 17 residues. The DNA for the CDR3 is TGCGCCAGCAGCCCTTATTATGGGGGGGCGGATGGAAACACCATATATTTT. Its translation is CASSPYYGGADGNTIYF.

V usage is TRBV7-6 and J usage is TRBJ2-7; a weak D match, TRBD1 (6 bases). The length of the CDR3 is 15 residues. Trimming took off 2 bases at V and 1 base at J, with 12 bases between the two ends. Germline loops: CDR1 SGHVS, CDR2 FNYEAQ. CDR3: CASSLYLDSSYEQYF. CDR3 nucleotides: TGTGCCAGCAGCTTATATCTGGACAGTTCCTACGAGCAGTACTTC. The full variable domain, with the rest looked up from reference TRBV7-6 and TRBJ2-7, is GAGVSQSPRYKVTKRGQDVALRCDPISGHVSLYWYRQALGQGPEFLTYFNYEAQQDKSGLPNDRFSAERPEGSISTLTIQRTEQRDSAMYRCASSLYLDSSYEQYFGPGTRLTVT.

The V and J genes are TRBV6-4 and TRBJ2-1; 8 bases are a match to TRBD2. Losses at the gene ends were 6 bases for V and 2 bases for J; bases not matched to a gene: 9. The germline V gene encodes CDR1 MRHNA and CDR2 SNTAGT. The CDR3 is made up of 16 amino acids. CDR3 in DNA: TGTGCCAGCAGCCTAGAGACGGGGGGGGCCTACAATGAGCAGTTCTTC. Its protein is CASSLETGGAYNEQFF.

As to this clone: This sample also contains other DNA sequences that code for the same CDR3. The chain uses TRBV7-2 and TRBJ2-5; a possible D gene is TRBD2 (6 bases). Trimming removed 0 bases from V and 5 bases from J, with 10 bases in between. The V gene's germline CDR1 is SGHTA and CDR2 FQGNSA. The CDR3 sequence is 14 residues long. The CDR3 nucleotides are TGTGCCAGCAGCTTAGCGGGGGGACGGGAGACCCAGTACTTC. Amino acid sequence: CASSLAGGRETQYF.

This sequence joins TRBV30 and TRBJ1-1, with 7 bases aligning to TRBD1. The CDR3 sequence is 17 residues long. J gave up 3 bases and V 2 bases, and 15 bases lay outside the gene matches. Germline V CDR1 and CDR2: GTSNPN, SVGIG (reference sequence). CDR3 loop: CAWSRRDSSRGDTEAFF. DNA of the CDR3: TGTGCCTGGAGTAGGAGGGACAGCTCGAGAGGGGACACTGAAGCTTTCTTT.

The chain has TRBV5-1 and TRBJ2-2, with D possibly called TRBD1 or TRBD2 (7 bases each). This CDR3 spans 16 amino acids. Looked up from germline, CDR1 is SGHRS and CDR2 is YFSETQ. The V end lost 4 bases, the J end lost 1 base, and 14 bases lay between the germline ends. The CDR3 bases are TGCGCCAGCAGCCTGGGAGGGACAGAGAACACCGGGGAGCTGTTTTTT. Protein product: CASSLGGTENTGELFF.

CDR3 sequence: CAWSWGGPNQPQHF. The CDR3 coding sequence is TGTGCCTGGAGTTGGGGAGGGCCCAATCAGCCCCAGCATTTT. V usage is TRBV30 and J usage is TRBJ1-5; no reliable D call. This CDR3 is built from 14 residues. The germline V gene has CDR1 GTSNPN and CDR2 SVGIG (reference sequence). The ends were cut back, 2 bases at V and 3 bases at J, with 11 bases in the middle.